Shown below are 18 T cell receptor beta chains from a single sample sequenced in a study of beta chain features in type 1 diabetes. Study-wide points: Type 1 diabetes patients showed a moderate but significant shortening of TCRB CDR3s in all four CD4+ subsets.

Every isolated RNA sample was fully reverse transcribed, so sequencing captured expressed TCRB transcripts. TCRdb keeps only in-frame clones here, not all; method: immunoSEQ multiplex PCR. The data hold about 140,000 clones, with more than 10% observed a single time. These TCRs' antigens remain unknown. Sequenced input: central memory CD4+ T cells from blood. The origin of the receptors is a man between 18 and 35 years old with type 1 diabetes.

This clone was seen only a few times. The chain couples TRBV5-4 to TRBJ2-5, with D perhaps TRBD2 (6 bases). Between the trimmed V and J ends, which lost 1 base and 4 bases, there was a span of 14 bases. Germline-derived CDR1 and CDR2 are SGHNT and YYREEE (reference sequence). There are 15 residues in the CDR3. The CDR3 is CASSLRDSLGETQYF. The CDR3 nucleotides read TGTGCCAGCAGCTTGCGGGACTCACTCGGAGAGACCCAGTACTTC.

The rearrangement uses TRBV28 and TRBJ1-4; 9 bases agree with TRBD1. The V gene's germline CDR1 is MDHEN and CDR2 SYDVKM. This CDR3 spans 15 amino acids. V trimming: 6 bases; J trimming: 5 bases; junction bases outside the gene matches: 7. The CDR3 DNA follows: TGTGCCAGCAGGGAACCCGGGACAGGGAATGAAAAACTGTTTTTT. It is translated as CASREPGTGNEKLFF.

This clone was detected ten times or more. Distinct nucleotide sequences in the sample also encode this CDR3. CDR3 loop: CAISGDTEAFF. The DNA of the CDR3 is TGTGCCATCAGTGGTGACACTGAAGCTTTCTTT. V is TRBV10-3 and J is TRBJ1-1; D is unresolved. V gave up 4 bases and J gave up 3 bases, with 3 bases separating them. The CDR3 runs 11 residues. Germline-derived CDR1 and CDR2 are ENHRY and SYGVKD.

This clone was detected a few times. This chain links TRBV19 with TRBJ1-2; 8 bases are shared with TRBD1. The CDR3 has 13 amino acids. J was trimmed by 7 bases and V by 3 bases; bases with no gene match: 4. From germline, CDR1 is LNHDA and CDR2 SQIVND (reference sequence). The CDR3 spells CASSISGQAGYTF. Here the CDR3 DNA reads TGTGCCAGTAGTATCTCGGGACAGGCTGGCTACACCTTC.

V usage is TRBV25-1 and J usage is TRBJ1-2; D may be TRBD1 (5 bases). The CDR3 is made up of 13 amino acids. V dropped 1 base and J dropped 2 bases, with 5 bases sitting between them. Germline-derived CDR1 and CDR2 are MGHDK and SYGVNS. CDR3 in DNA: TGTGCCAGCAGTGAATCAGGGAACTATGGCTACACCTTC. Residues: CASSESGNYGYTF.

The rearrangement joins TRBV4-1 to TRBJ2-4; 7 bases match TRBD1. Germline CDR1 MGHRA, CDR2 YSYEKL. The CDR3 has 17 residues. Unmatched junction bases numbered 10, after V lost 4 bases and J lost 1 base. CDR3 region: CASSRIGQGDAKNIQYF. The CDR3 DNA sequence: TGCGCCAGCAGCCGGATCGGGCAGGGGGACGCCAAAAACATTCAGTACTTC.

The sample holds one count of this clone. The same CDR3 arises from other DNA sequences in this sample as well. The chain carries TRBV6-5 and TRBJ1-2, with D uncertain. Germline-derived CDR1 and CDR2 are MNHEY and SVGAGI. The V and J ends lost 0 bases and 0 bases respectively, with 11 bases between them. This CDR3 has 16 residues. The CDR3, as DNA: TGTGCCAGCAGTTACTCGTCAGGAAGCCCTAACTATGGCTACACCTTC. Amino acids: CASSYSSGSPNYGYTF.

This clone turned up a few times. V is TRBV7-2 and J is TRBJ2-7; possibly TRBD2 for D (6 bases). CDR3 length equals 12 residues. Germline CDR1 SGHTA, CDR2 FQGNSA. Trimming shortened V by 5 bases and J by 7 bases, and 12 bases separated the two germline ends. The CDR3 DNA sequence: TGTGCCAGCAGCCTGACTAGGGGAGAGCAGTACTTC. This gives the protein CASSLTRGEQYF.

The V call is TRBV6-5, the J call TRBJ1-2; D gene uncertain. Germline V CDR1 and CDR2: MNHEY, SVGAGI. The CDR3 runs to 14 residues. The germline V and J ends were trimmed by 2 bases and 2 bases, with 9 bases remaining between them. The CDR3 here is CASSYGGRNYGYTF. Written as DNA, the CDR3 is TGTGCCAGCAGTTACGGCGGGCGCAACTATGGCTACACCTTC.

This clone was detected only a few times. The CDR3 is CASSKGERGPDINCTDTQYF. The CDR3 DNA is TGTGCCAGCAGCAAAGGGGAGCGGGGGCCCGACATAAATTGCACAGATACGCAGTATTTT. This rearrangement joins TRBV21-1 to TRBJ2-3; the table's D call TRBD2 went unverified against the DNA. TRBV21-1 is labeled a pseudogene. The CDR3 spans 20 residues.

This chain connects TRBV13 to TRBJ2-1; 10 bases agree with TRBD2. The CDR3 is 15 amino acids. In germline, CDR1 is PRHDT, CDR2 FYEKMQ (reference sequence). V trimming: 5 bases; J trimming: 7 bases; junction bases outside the gene matches: 8. CDR3 nucleotide sequence: TGTGCCAGCAGCCCCCAAAGCGGGGGGGGAAATGAGCAGTTCTTC. This translates into CASSPQSGGGNEQFF.

J is TRBJ2-7 and V is TRBV6-6, with D unclear. The germline gives CDR1 MNHNY, CDR2 SVGAGI (reference sequence). Trimming took off 5 bases at V and 3 bases at J, with 8 bases between the two ends. The CDR3 spans 12 residues. CDR3 in DNA: TGTGCCAGCAGTAAGACGAGCTACGAGCAGTACTTC. This codes for CASSKTSYEQYF.

This clone was detected many times. The genes are TRBV30 and TRBJ1-2, with 7 bases fitting TRBD1. Germline V lookup: CDR1 GTSNPN, CDR2 SVGIG (reference sequence). The V segment lost 2 bases and the J segment 5 bases; nucleotides outside the gene matches: 2. The CDR3 is 12 amino acids. The CDR3 sequence is CAWSSTGYGYTF. For the CDR3, the DNA is TGTGCCTGGAGTTCGACAGGGTATGGCTACACCTTC. The whole variable domain, filled in from reference TRBV30 and TRBJ1-2, reads SQTIHQWPATLVQPVGSPLSLECTVEGTSNPNLYWYRQAAGRGLQLLFYSVGIGQISSEVPQNLSASRPQDRQFILSSKKLLLSDSGFYLCAWSSTGYGYTFGSGTRLTVV.

V usage is TRBV15 and J usage is TRBJ1-5, with D maybe TRBD1 (6 bases). The CDR3 runs to 14 residues. Germline V gives CDR1 LNHNV, CDR2 YYDKDF (reference sequence). With 5 bases removed from V and 6 bases from J, the gap between germline ends came to 14 bases. The CDR3 loop is CATSSTGRGQPQHF. CDR3 bases: TGTGCCACCAGCTCGACAGGTAGAGGTCAGCCCCAGCATTTT.

The chain recombines TRBV5-6 with TRBJ2-5; a possible D gene is TRBD2 (6 bases). Germline loops: CDR1 SGHDT, CDR2 YYEEEE. The CDR3 is made up of 15 amino acids. Trimming removed 0 bases at V and 4 bases at J, with 13 bases between. This chain's CDR3 is CASSLAGVEGETQYF. The CDR3, as DNA: TGTGCCAGCAGCTTGGCCGGAGTGGAGGGAGAGACCCAGTACTTC.

This clone came up a few times. The CDR3, as DNA: TGCAGCGGCAACTCTGGGACTAGCGGTGGTGAGCAGTTCTTC. The encoded protein is CSGNSGTSGGEQFF. The J gene is TRBJ2-1, the V gene TRBV29-1; 11 nucleotides align to TRBD2. The germline gives CDR1 SQVTM, CDR2 ANQGSEA. V gave up 7 bases and J gave up 9 bases; unmatched junction bases: 11. The CDR3 has 14 residues.

This clone was counted a few times. V and J are TRBV19 and TRBJ1-6, with 7 positions matching TRBD1. Germline V gene data show CDR1 as LNHDA and CDR2 as SQIVND (reference sequence). The trim removed 6 bases at V and 10 bases at J, leaving 12 bases unmatched. The CDR3 sequence is 15 residues long. CDR3 nucleotide sequence: TGTGCCAGTAGCCCTCGGGCGACAGGGAGATCACCCCTCCACTTT. Residues: CASSPRATGRSPLHF.

This clone was seen a few times. One end of the junction does not line up with germline, which may come from a read error. This chain links TRBV5-6 with TRBJ2-2; tentative D call: TRBD2 (6 bases). Germline V gives CDR1 SGHDT, CDR2 YYEEEE. The CDR3 has 13 residues. The chain's CDR3 is CASRLEGTGELFF. In DNA, the CDR3 is TGTGCCAGCAGGTTGGAGGGCACCGGGGAGCTGTTTTTT.